This TCR beta chain derives from a study of spatial heterogeneity in lung cancer. General study findings and limits: Relative to follow-up, resection was when ubiquitous expanded tumor TCRs appeared more in blood.

Indicated time point: blood at routine non-recurrence follow-up after resection. Whole RNA, which was extracted from tumor, nontumor lung tissue or frozen PBMC, was sequenced without any cell sorting. TCR cDNA molecules each carried a unique molecular identifier. In TCRdb, the 5' RACE reads were re-called with MiXCR into one record per CDR3 protein. The sample shows about 120,000 distinct CDR3 sequences, 9.5% to 15% of them seen only once. The V gene's germline CDR1 is MDHEN and CDR2 SYDVKM. Trimming removed 4 bases from V and 2 bases from J; junction bases left unmatched: 5. CDR3 length: 15 residues. Turning to this clonotype: The target antigen is unknown.

The chain combines TRBV28 with TRBJ2-7; 10 bases line up with TRBD1. The TCR comes from a male donor with early-stage non-small cell lung cancer. Here the sequenced sample was PBMCs, taken at follow-up. In DNA form, the CDR3 reads TGTGCCAGCAGTTCTACCGGGACAGGGGCCTACGAGCAGTACTTC. Protein sequence: CASSSTGTGAYEQYF. Together with reference TRBV28 and TRBJ2-7, the CDR3 gives the full variable domain: DVKVTQSSRYLVKRTGEKVFLECVQDMDHENMFWYRQDPGLGLRLIYFSYDVKMKEKGDIPEGYSVSREKKERFSLILESASTNQTSMYLCASSSTGTGAYEQYFGPGTRLTVT.